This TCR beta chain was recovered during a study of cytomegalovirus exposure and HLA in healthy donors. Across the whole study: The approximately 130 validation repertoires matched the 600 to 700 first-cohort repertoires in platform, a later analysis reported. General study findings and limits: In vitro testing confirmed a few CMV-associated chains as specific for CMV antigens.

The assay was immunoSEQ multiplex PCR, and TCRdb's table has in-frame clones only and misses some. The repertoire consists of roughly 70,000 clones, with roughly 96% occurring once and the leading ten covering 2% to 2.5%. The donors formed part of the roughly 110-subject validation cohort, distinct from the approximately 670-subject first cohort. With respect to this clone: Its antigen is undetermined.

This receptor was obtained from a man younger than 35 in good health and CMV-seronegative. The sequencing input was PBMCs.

The CDR3 loop is CSVEVRQGQNDNYGYTF. Here the CDR3 DNA reads TGCAGCGTTGAAGTTAGGCAGGGTCAGAACGATAACTATGGCTACACCTTC. This chain connects TRBV29-1 to TRBJ1-2; tentative D call: TRBD1 (5 bases). Trimming took 1 base from V and 1 from J, leaving 19 bases between them. The germline CDR1 and CDR2 sequences are SQVTM and ANQGSEA. This CDR3 has 17 residues.